This note documents a single T cell receptor beta chain sequence. V was shortened by 6 bases and J by 1 base, with 15 bases between the two germline ends. CDR3 length: 15 amino acids. Germline CDR1 SEHNR, CDR2 FQNEAQ (reference sequence). The TCRbeta library was prepared with unique molecular identifiers. TCRdb recomputed calls from the PCR reads with MiXCR, one row per CDR3 protein. The profile covers about 110,000 distinct CDR3 sequences, with 5% to 7% appearing a single time and about 23% taken by the ten largest. The data derive from a study of T-cell reconstitution after alpha-beta-depleted transplantation in children.

This clonotype was obtained from a male patient aged 2-15 years who had a stem cell transplant for acute lymphoblastic leukemia, so the T cells may come from the graft donor. The chain uses TRBV7-9 and TRBJ1-1; D is ambiguous. Sequencing was performed on PBMCs, mostly from graft donor cells, taken 360 days after TCRalphabeta/CD19-depleted stem cell transplant. CDR3 bases: TGTGCCAGCAGTCCCCCCTCCAAGGGGAACACTGAAGCTTTCTTT. Translation gives CASSPPSKGNTEAFF.